This T cell receptor beta chain was identified during a study of T cells in Graves' hyperthyroidism and ophthalmopathy. Study context: Peripheral blood sampling occurred at initial diagnosis, before any treatment.

TCR beta CDR3 region amplification was performed from RNA transcripts. TCR CDR3 underwent first-round RT-PCR with the HTBI primer set. TCRdb itself ran the multiplex PCR reads through MiXCR, one entry per CDR3 protein. Of more than 500,000 distinct CDR3 sequences listed, around 16% were seen once; the top ten hold about 29%. General study findings and limits: By a 13 V-J model, ophthalmopathy was set apart from stable hyperthyroidism.

The sample holds many counts of this clonotype. No antigen is known for it. The germline CDR1 and CDR2 sequences are SGHTA and FQGTGA. After removal of 5 bases from V and 2 bases from J, the junction contained 5 bases not matched to a gene. This CDR3 comprises 14 residues. Researchers barred patients who had uncontrolled infection, other autoimmune disease, pregnancy or lactation. This chain joins TRBV7-3 and TRBJ1-1; 7 positions match TRBD1. The sequenced sample consisted of blood. The sequence came from a woman in her twenties or thirties with Graves' ophthalmopathy. CDR3 region: CASSPGGKNTEAFF. CDR3 nucleotides: TGTGCCAGCAGCCCAGGGGGGAAAAACACTGAAGCTTTCTTT.